This T cell receptor beta chain was obtained from a study of blood T cell repertoires in COVID-19. Overall study context: Sites across the United States, Italy and Spain contributed samples from acute and convalescent COVID-19.

V was cut by 4 bases and J by 6 bases, with 16 bases left in between. The CDR3 contains 15 residues. CDR1 SGHNT and CDR2 YYREEE come from the germline V gene (reference sequence). TCRdb's copy holds only in-frame clones and misses some; the assay was immunoSEQ multiplex PCR. The data hold about 200,000 clones, with about 78% observed a single time. The sequence was collected from a woman in her seventies with acute or convalescent COVID-19. V usage is TRBV5-4 and J usage is TRBJ2-2; TRBD2 might be the D (6 bases). The source material was peripheral blood. Here the CDR3 reads CASSPGTSSAGELFF. CDR3 nucleotides: TGTGCCAGCAGCCCCGGGACTTCCTCGGCCGGGGAGCTGTTTTTT.